The 21 T cell receptor beta chains given below trace back to one sample, sequenced in a study of blood T cell repertoires in COVID-19 (dated by TCRdb to 2018 to 2020). The library was made by the immunoSEQ multiplex PCR assay. Drawn from immuneACCESS, this table holds only the in-frame rearrangements with V and J called that TCRdb kept. Clones are partly lost; checked studies trace under half to an unresolved V gene and leave the rest unexplained. For this sample there are some 400,000 clones; more than 70% appear just once. Together, the top ten hold 2.3% of the sample. Sequenced: peripheral blood. The receptors come from a woman aged 55-69 years with COVID-19, enrolled during active disease.

The chain is built from TRBV4-1 and TRBJ1-3; 7 bases are a match to TRBD1. Germline CDR1 reads MGHRA; CDR2 reads YSYEKL. CDR3 length equals 16 residues. J gave up 0 bases and V 5 bases, and 7 bases lay outside the gene matches. The CDR3 here is CASSTPGQASGNTIYF. The CDR3 DNA follows: TGCGCCAGCAGCACCCCTGGACAGGCCTCTGGAAACACCATATATTTT.

This clone was counted only a few times. This rearrangement joins TRBV11-2 to TRBJ1-2; no definite D call. Germline loops: CDR1 SGHAT, CDR2 FQNNGV. The CDR3 runs 15 residues. Trimming took off 4 bases at V and 0 bases at J, with 12 bases between the two ends. The DNA for the CDR3 is TGTGCCAGCAGCTACCGCGAACGAGCTAACTATGGCTACACCTTC. Its translation is CASSYRERANYGYTF.

The chain employs TRBV24-1 and TRBJ2-5; 10 bases line up with TRBD1. The CDR3 contains 16 residues. V gave up 3 bases and J gave up 5 bases; unmatched junction bases: 8. Germline lookup yields CDR1 KGHDR and CDR2 SFDVKD. The CDR3 sequence is CATSDTGTGVLETQYF. In nucleotides, the CDR3 is TGTGCCACCAGTGATACCGGGACAGGGGTCTTGGAGACCCAGTACTTC.

This sequence joins TRBV6-5 and TRBJ2-7, with TRBD2 as a possible D gene (5 bases). The V and J ends lost 5 bases and 7 bases respectively, with 18 bases between them. The germline gives CDR1 MNHEY, CDR2 SVGAGI. The CDR3 length is 14 residues. This chain's CDR3 is CASSNTRAGGEQYF. The CDR3 DNA follows: TGTGCCAGCAGTAATACTAGGGCTGGTGGGGAGCAGTACTTC.

The J gene is TRBJ2-7, the V gene TRBV9; 9 bases are shared with TRBD1. Germline CDR1 reads SGDLS; CDR2 reads YYNGEE. The CDR3 length is 15 residues. J gave up 5 bases and V 0 bases, and 6 bases lay outside the gene matches. The chain's CDR3 is CASSVGGTGSDEQYF. Written as DNA, the CDR3 is TGTGCCAGCAGCGTAGGAGGGACAGGGTCCGACGAGCAGTACTTC.

The rearrangement links TRBV4-2 to TRBJ2-5; 12 nucleotides agree with TRBD2. Germline CDR1 and CDR2: LGHNA and YNFKEQ. CDR3 length equals 16 residues. V lost 0 bases to trimming and J lost 6 bases; unmatched junction nucleotides: 5. The CDR3 loop is CASSQDGLAGGKTQYF. In DNA, the CDR3 is TGTGCCAGCAGCCAAGATGGTCTAGCGGGGGGGAAGACCCAGTACTTC.

The genes are TRBV5-1 and TRBJ2-3; 13 bases agree with TRBD2. Losses at the gene ends were 4 bases for V and 4 bases for J; bases not matched to a gene: 6. The V gene's germline CDR1 is SGHRS and CDR2 YFSETQ. This CDR3 comprises 16 residues. This CDR3 is CASSPGTSGVADTQYF. The CDR3 region has the DNA TGCGCCAGCAGCCCCGGGACTAGCGGGGTTGCAGATACGCAGTATTTT.

V gene TRBV30 combines with J gene TRBJ1-2, with 8 bases lining up with TRBD1. The ends lost 3 bases at V and 4 bases at J; junction bases unmatched: 7. The CDR3 loop spans 14 amino acids. The germline CDR1 and CDR2 sequences are GTSNPN and SVGIG (reference sequence). The CDR3 sequence is CAWRRQGFGYGYTF. CDR3 DNA sequence: TGTGCCTGGAGGAGACAGGGGTTTGGCTATGGCTACACCTTC.

This chain connects TRBV9 to TRBJ2-7, with a tentative D call TRBD1 (5 bases). This CDR3 contains 15 residues. The germline CDR1 and CDR2 sequences are SGDLS and YYNGEE. The V gene lost 0 bases and the J gene lost 3 bases, with 13 bases spanning the gap. In DNA, the CDR3 is TGTGCCAGCAGCGTAGGGGCAGGGCCAGGCTACGAGCAGTACTTC. It is translated as CASSVGAGPGYEQYF.

This clone was seen only once. The V call is TRBV5-1, the J call TRBJ1-4, with 7 bases identical to TRBD1. The CDR3 is made up of 15 amino acids. The V gene's germline CDR1 is SGHRS and CDR2 YFSETQ. V trimming: 1 base; J trimming: 5 bases; junction bases outside the gene matches: 5. The CDR3 DNA reads as TGCGCCAGCAGCTTGACAGGGGTCCCCAATGAAAAACTGTTTTTT. Its protein product is CASSLTGVPNEKLFF.

The CDR3 DNA sequence: TGTGCCAGCAGCAGCTCAGCAGGGGCTAACTATGGCTACACCTTC. Protein product: CASSSSAGANYGYTF. This chain connects TRBV6-6 to TRBJ1-2; TRBD1 is a possible D gene (6 bases). The CDR3 contains 15 residues. Germline V gene sequence: CDR1 MNHNY, CDR2 SVGAGI (reference sequence). V was cut by 6 bases and J by 0 bases, with 14 bases left in between.

Only a few counts were recorded for this clone. The chain is built from TRBV10-1 and TRBJ1-1; D possibly corresponds to TRBD1 (6 bases). Trimming left V 4 bases short and J 4 bases short, with 10 bases between. There are 13 residues in the CDR3. The V gene's germline CDR1 is WNHNN and CDR2 SYGVQD (reference sequence). CDR3 coding DNA: TGCGCCAGCAGTGTAGGGGGACGCACTGAAGCTTTCTTT. As protein: CASSVGGRTEAFF.

The V call is TRBV19, the J call TRBJ1-2; no reliable D call. The V gene's germline CDR1 is LNHDA and CDR2 SQIVND (reference sequence). There are 14 residues in the CDR3. The germline V and J ends were trimmed by 5 bases and 2 bases, with 12 bases remaining between them. CDR3 sequence: CASSLRSTNYGYTF. CDR3 bases: TGTGCCAGTAGTCTGAGGTCTACAAACTATGGCTACACCTTC.

This sequence joins TRBV10-3 and TRBJ2-7; possibly TRBD1 for D (5 bases). Trimming cost V 5 bases and J 1 base, with 6 bases left between them. This CDR3 has 12 residues. The germline V gene has CDR1 ENHRY and CDR2 SYGVKD. The CDR3 spells CAISRQSYEQYF. CDR3 coding DNA: TGTGCCATCAGTAGACAGTCCTACGAGCAGTACTTC.

In its sample, this clone was seen a few times. The chain is built from TRBV18 and TRBJ2-7; weak D call: TRBD1 (5 bases). This CDR3 comprises 13 residues. Germline CDR1 KGHSH, CDR2 LQKENI. V was clipped by 2 bases and J by 4 bases, with 9 bases between them. The CDR3 here is CASSPDRQYEQYF. The DNA for the CDR3 is TGTGCCAGCTCACCAGATCGACAGTACGAGCAGTACTTC.

This chain uses TRBV2 with TRBJ2-7; 9 bases agree with TRBD1. The germline CDR1 and CDR2 sequences are SNHLY and FYNNEI. The CDR3 has 15 residues. The trim removed 8 bases at V and 7 bases at J, leaving 15 bases unmatched. CDR3 in DNA: TGTGCCAGCGCTCCTCCGGGACAGGGATTATGGGAGCAGTACTTC. Translation gives CASAPPGQGLWEQYF.

The chain recombines TRBV18 with TRBJ2-2; a possible D gene is TRBD2 (5 bases). Germline loops: CDR1 KGHSH, CDR2 LQKENI. CDR3 length: 14 amino acids. Trimming left V 3 bases short and J 5 bases short, with 10 bases between. The DNA for the CDR3 is TGTGCCAGCTCACCGCTACTAGGGACCGGGGAGCTGTTTTTT. Amino acid sequence: CASSPLLGTGELFF.

This rearrangement joins TRBV9 to TRBJ2-1; perhaps TRBD2 as D (6 bases). V was cut by 4 bases and J by 8 bases, with 19 bases left in between. CDR1 and CDR2 (germline): SGDLS, YYNGEE. The CDR3 runs 15 residues. The CDR3 reads CASSPLGTSSYEQFF. CDR3 nucleotide sequence: TGTGCCAGCAGCCCCCTAGGTACTAGCAGCTATGAGCAGTTCTTC.

The genes are TRBV6-4 and TRBJ2-5, with 11 positions matching TRBD1. Trimming removed 6 bases from V and 1 base from J; junction bases left unmatched: 7. The germline V gene has CDR1 MRHNA and CDR2 SNTAGT. CDR3 length: 16 amino acids. CDR3: CASSAGTGGVQETQYF. CDR3 sequence (DNA): TGTGCCAGCAGCGCCGGGACAGGGGGAGTCCAAGAGACCCAGTACTTC.

V usage is TRBV10-3 and J usage is TRBJ2-3; tentative D call: TRBD2 (5 bases). The CDR3 is 14 amino acids. Germline V lookup: CDR1 ENHRY, CDR2 SYGVKD. Trimming pared 6 bases from V and 2 bases from J, leaving 12 bases between. CDR3: CAIRRQEDTDTQYF. CDR3 DNA sequence: TGTGCCATCAGGCGGCAGGAGGACACAGATACGCAGTATTTT.

The rearrangement links TRBV5-1 to TRBJ2-7; TRBD1 aligns across 11 bases. Germline CDR1 reads SGHRS; CDR2 reads YFSETQ. This CDR3 has 15 amino acids. After removal of 4 bases from V and 1 base from J, the junction contained 4 bases not matched to a gene. Written as DNA, the CDR3 is TGCGCCAGCAGCCCGAGGGACAGGGGGTCCTACGAGCAGTACTTC. The encoded protein is CASSPRDRGSYEQYF. The full variable domain, completed using reference TRBV5-1 and TRBJ2-7, is KAGVTQTPRYLIKTRGQQVTLSCSPISGHRSVSWYQQTPGQGLQFLFEYFSETQRNKGNFPGRFSGRQFSNSRSEMNVSTLELGDSALYLCASSPRDRGSYEQYFGPGTRLTVT.